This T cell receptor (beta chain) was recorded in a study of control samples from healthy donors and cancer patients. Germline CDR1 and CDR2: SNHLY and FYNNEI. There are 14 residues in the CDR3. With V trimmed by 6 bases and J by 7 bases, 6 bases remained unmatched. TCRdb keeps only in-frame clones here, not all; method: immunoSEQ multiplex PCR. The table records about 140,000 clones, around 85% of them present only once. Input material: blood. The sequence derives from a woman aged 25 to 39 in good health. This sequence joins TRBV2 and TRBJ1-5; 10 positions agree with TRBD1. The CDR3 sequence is CASSPGTGAQPQHF. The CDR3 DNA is TGTGCCAGCAGCCCTGGGACAGGGGCCCAGCCCCAGCATTTT.